This entry features one T cell receptor (beta chain) sequence. The record originates from a study of blood T cell repertoires in COVID-19. Study-level information: Samples taken during acute and convalescent COVID-19 were collected in the United States, Italy and Spain.

Per the original methods: Amplification of reference gene primers was used by the study to estimate nucleated cell counts. Clones were read by immunoSEQ multiplex PCR, and TCRdb kept only the in-frame ones, dropping some. The V and J calls and the clone size are those of that table, but D and trimming were determined from the DNA. The sample contains fewer than 130,000 clones, 69% of which appear only once. Germline loops: CDR1 SGHAT, CDR2 FQNNGV. The V gene lost 3 bases and the J gene lost 10 bases, with 11 bases spanning the gap. This CDR3 has 12 residues. The rearrangement links TRBV11-2 to TRBJ2-3; D perhaps matches TRBD2 (6 bases). Sequenced input: peripheral blood. The receptor was isolated from a man older than 75 with acute or convalescent COVID-19. The CDR3: CASSFAGSAQYF. Written as DNA, the CDR3 is TGTGCCAGCAGCTTTGCCGGGAGCGCGCAGTATTTT.